Each of the 21 T cell receptor beta chains below was sequenced from the same sample in a study of cytomegalovirus exposure and HLA in healthy donors. Assay: immunoSEQ multiplex PCR; the TCRdb copy retains only in-frame clones and omits some. The profile shows 45,000 to 70,000 clones, more than 80% of them singletons. Sequencing input: PBMCs. The receptors here all came from a woman aged 18-29 years in good health and CMV-seronegative.

The chain recombines TRBV7-9 with TRBJ2-2, with 12 bases fitting TRBD2. This CDR3 region has 18 residues. Germline-derived CDR1 and CDR2 are SEHNR and FQNEAQ (reference sequence). V trimming: 6 bases; J trimming: 5 bases; junction bases outside the gene matches: 13. The CDR3 protein is CASRYKALAGGLTGELFF. The CDR3 DNA sequence: TGTGCCAGCAGATATAAAGCACTAGCGGGGGGCCTAACCGGGGAGCTGTTTTTT. Using reference TRBV7-9 and TRBJ2-2 for the parts outside the CDR3, the full variable domain is DTGVSQNPRHKITKRGQNVTFRCDPISEHNRLYWYRQTLGQGPEFLTYFQNEAQLEKSRLLSDRFSAERPKGSFSTLEIQRTEQGDSAMYLCASRYKALAGGLTGELFFGEGSRLTVL.

This clone occurred a few times. V and J are TRBV9 and TRBJ1-5; 10 bases are shared with TRBD1. The germline V gene has CDR1 SGDLS and CDR2 YYNGEE. J gave up 6 bases and V 4 bases, and 4 bases lay outside the gene matches. The CDR3 runs 14 residues. CDR3 in DNA: TGTGCCAGCAGCCGGGACAGGGGCTTTCAGCCCCAGCATTTT. Translation: CASSRDRGFQPQHF.

The chain has TRBV4-2 and TRBJ2-2; 11 nucleotides match TRBD2. The germline CDR1 and CDR2 sequences are LGHNA and YNFKEQ. Unmatched junction bases numbered 2, after V lost 0 bases and J lost 5 bases. There are 16 residues in the CDR3. CDR3 nucleotides: TGTGCCAGCAGCCAAGAACTAGCGGGAGTTACCGGGGAGCTGTTTTTT. Its translation is CASSQELAGVTGELFF.

This chain uses TRBV9 with TRBJ2-1; 7 nucleotides agree with TRBD2. Germline V gene sequence: CDR1 SGDLS, CDR2 YYNGEE. V lost 1 base to trimming and J lost 9 bases; unmatched junction nucleotides: 4. The CDR3 has 13 residues. The chain's CDR3 is CASSVQTGGEQFF. Written as DNA, the CDR3 is TGTGCCAGCAGCGTACAGACGGGGGGTGAGCAGTTCTTC.

The gene calls are TRBV13 and TRBJ1-2; 7 nucleotides agree with TRBD1. CDR1 is PRHDT and CDR2 is FYEKMQ in the germline V gene (reference sequence). Trimming took 5 bases from V and 4 from J; bases not matched to a gene: 10. CDR3 length: 15 amino acids. CDR3 sequence reads: CASSLGQLSFYGYTF. CDR3 in DNA: TGTGCCAGCAGCCTGGGACAGCTTAGCTTCTATGGCTACACCTTC.

The chain joins TRBV5-5 to TRBJ1-6, with D possibly TRBD1 on 5 matching bases. The CDR3 totals 13 residues. Trimming stripped 4 bases from V and 18 bases from J, with 20 bases between. CDR1 SGHKS and CDR2 YYEKEE come from the germline V gene (reference sequence). CDR3 sequence reads: CASSPDNFRVGHF. The CDR3 DNA sequence: TGTGCCAGCAGCCCGGACAACTTTAGGGTGGGCCACTTT.

The chain is built from TRBV2 and TRBJ2-7; 7 nucleotides align to TRBD1. Germline assignment: CDR1 SNHLY and CDR2 FYNNEI. V shed 5 bases and J 3 bases; nucleotides not matched to a gene: 7. The CDR3 runs to 14 residues. The CDR3 loop reads CASSLFNRGYEQYF. In DNA, the CDR3 is TGTGCCAGCAGTTTATTCAACAGGGGCTACGAGCAGTACTTC.

The rearrangement uses TRBV4-1 and TRBJ1-4; D uncertain. The CDR3 is 15 amino acids. Germline-derived CDR1 and CDR2 are MGHRA and YSYEKL. V was pared by 2 bases and J by 12 bases, with 19 bases between. CDR3 sequence reads: CASSQIQARNDELFF. CDR3 nucleotides: TGCGCCAGCAGCCAAATCCAGGCCCGAAATGATGAACTGTTTTTT.

The V and J genes are TRBV29-1 and TRBJ1-1; possible D gene TRBD1, 6 bases. The V gene lost 3 bases and the J gene lost 4 bases, with 15 bases spanning the gap. This CDR3 contains 14 residues. Germline CDR1 reads SQVTM; CDR2 reads ANQGSEA. For the CDR3, the DNA is TGCAGCGTTGAGGTCGGCCTCAGGGGCACTGAAGCTTTCTTT. Translation: CSVEVGLRGTEAFF.

V gene TRBV11-3 combines with J gene TRBJ2-5; D call uncertain. Trimming shortened V by 5 bases and J by 3 bases, and 10 bases separated the two germline ends. Germline V gene sequence: CDR1 SGHNT, CDR2 YENEEA. The CDR3 length is 13 residues. Written as DNA, the CDR3 is TGTGCCAGCAGCCCTCAACCAGAAGAGACCCAGTACTTC. Its translation is CASSPQPEETQYF.

The gene calls are TRBV4-3 and TRBJ2-1; 9 bases map to TRBD1. J lost 6 bases, V lost 4 bases, and 7 bases had no gene match. The CDR3 runs to 15 residues. Germline V gives CDR1 LGHNA, CDR2 YSLEER. Written as DNA, the CDR3 is TGCGCCAGCAGCCCCCAGACAGGGGGGGGCAATGAGCAGTTCTTC. It specifies CASSPQTGGGNEQFF.

The rearrangement uses TRBV6-6 and TRBJ2-7; 9 bases line up with TRBD1. V gave up 4 bases and J gave up 1 base; unmatched junction bases: 8. The CDR3 covers 16 residues. Looked up from germline, CDR1 is MNHNY and CDR2 is SVGAGI (reference sequence). The CDR3 bases are TGTGCCAGCAGTTTCTACGGGACAGGGCTGTCCTACGAGCAGTACTTC. Translation gives CASSFYGTGLSYEQYF.

The chain has TRBV19 and TRBJ1-2, with 7 nucleotides matching TRBD1. The CDR3 extends over 15 amino acids. The germline V gene encodes CDR1 LNHDA and CDR2 SQIVND (reference sequence). J lost 2 bases, V lost 4 bases, and 7 bases had no gene match. CDR3 region: CASSSTGASNYGYTF. DNA of the CDR3: TGTGCCAGTAGTAGTACAGGGGCATCGAACTATGGCTACACCTTC. The full variable domain, completed using reference TRBV19 and TRBJ1-2, is DGGITQSPKYLFRKEGQNVTLSCEQNLNHDAMYWYRQDPGQGLRLIYYSQIVNDFQKGDIAEGYSVSREKKESFPLTVTSAQKNPTAFYLCASSSTGASNYGYTFGSGTRLTVV.

The genes are TRBV10-3 and TRBJ1-1; D ambiguous. The CDR3 is made up of 14 amino acids. Germline assignment: CDR1 ENHRY and CDR2 SYGVKD. The V and J ends lost 4 bases and 0 bases respectively, with 9 bases between them. DNA for the CDR3: TGTGCCATCAGTGGGGCGGGGATGAACACTGAAGCTTTCTTT. This gives the protein CAISGAGMNTEAFF.

The V and J genes are TRBV11-3 and TRBJ2-1; 9 nucleotides match TRBD2. Germline CDR1 SGHNT, CDR2 YENEEA. The CDR3 covers 16 residues. V lost 5 bases and J lost 8; bases outside the gene matches: 13. The CDR3 region is CASSPGIAGVSHEQFF. The CDR3, as DNA: TGTGCCAGCAGCCCGGGAATAGCGGGAGTTTCCCATGAGCAGTTCTTC.

The chain carries TRBV7-9 and TRBJ2-5; TRBD1 aligns across 8 bases. The CDR3 totals 15 residues. Germline values: CDR1 SEHNR, CDR2 FQNEAQ (reference sequence). Unmatched junction bases numbered 10, after V lost 5 bases and J lost 5 bases. CDR3 bases: TGTGCCAGCAGCCCGAGATGGACAGGGCACGAGACCCAGTACTTC. Its protein product is CASSPRWTGHETQYF. Together with reference TRBV7-9 and TRBJ2-5, the CDR3 gives the full variable domain: DTGVSQNPRHKITKRGQNVTFRCDPISEHNRLYWYRQTLGQGPEFLTYFQNEAQLEKSRLLSDRFSAERPKGSFSTLEIQRTEQGDSAMYLCASSPRWTGHETQYFGPGTRLLVL.

V usage is TRBV7-9 and J usage is TRBJ2-5, with 8 bases fitting TRBD1. The V segment lost 5 bases and the J segment 2 bases; nucleotides outside the gene matches: 7. Germline CDR1 SEHNR, CDR2 FQNEAQ (reference sequence). This CDR3 comprises 15 residues. The CDR3 loop reads CASSISRTGQETQYF. CDR3 DNA: TGTGCCAGCAGCATCTCGAGGACAGGGCAAGAGACCCAGTACTTC.

This chain links TRBV11-3 with TRBJ2-2; a weak D match, TRBD1 (5 bases). Germline V gives CDR1 SGHNT, CDR2 YENEEA. V was shortened by 1 base and J by 4 bases, with 7 bases between the two germline ends. The CDR3 loop spans 14 amino acids. CDR3 sequence: CASSLVRGTGELFF. DNA for the CDR3: TGTGCCAGCAGCTTAGTAAGGGGCACCGGGGAGCTGTTTTTT.

The rearrangement links TRBV7-8 to TRBJ2-1; tentatively, D is TRBD2 (6 bases). The V end lost 7 bases, the J end lost 0 bases, and 10 bases lay between the germline ends. Looked up from germline, CDR1 is SGHVS and CDR2 is FQNEAQ. There are 14 residues in the CDR3. In DNA form, the CDR3 reads TGTGCCAGCAAAGACGGGAGCTCCTACAATGAGCAGTTCTTC. Encoded protein: CASKDGSSYNEQFF.

DNA of the CDR3: TGTGCCAGCTCACCTGGCTGGGACATGCCGGACCCAGATACGCAGTATTTT. This translates into CASSPGWDMPDPDTQYF. The chain carries TRBV18 and TRBJ2-3, with a possible D match to TRBD1 (6 bases). Trimming cost V 3 bases and J 4 bases, with 20 bases left between them. CDR1 is KGHSH, CDR2 LQKENI, per germline. The CDR3 has 17 amino acids.

The V call is TRBV15, the J call TRBJ1-4, with 11 bases fitting TRBD1. The V segment lost 1 base and the J segment 6 bases; nucleotides outside the gene matches: 4. The V gene's germline CDR1 is LNHNV and CDR2 YYDKDF (reference sequence). This CDR3 is 16 amino acids long. In DNA form, the CDR3 reads TGTGCCACCAGCAGAGCGCCGGGACAGGGGGATGAAAAACTGTTTTTT. It codes for CATSRAPGQGDEKLFF.